These 23 T cell receptor beta chains were all obtained from the same sample, sequenced in a study of blood T cell repertoires in COVID-19. Assay used: immunoSEQ multiplex PCR; TCRdb lists only in-frame clones, some missing. This table has 100,000 to 150,000 clones, approximately 90% appearing once. Source material: peripheral blood. The receptors shown here come from a human donor in a cohort sampled during active COVID-19.

V and J are TRBV4-1 and TRBJ1-3; weak D call: TRBD1 (5 bases). The V gene's germline CDR1 is MGHRA and CDR2 YSYEKL. CDR3 length: 17 amino acids. V lost 5 bases, J lost 0 bases, and 17 bases lay in between. CDR3 sequence (DNA): TGCGCCAGCAGCTTCACCCGGGACTTCTCCTCTGGAAACACCATATATTTT. It encodes CASSFTRDFSSGNTIYF.

The chain joins TRBV7-2 to TRBJ2-1; possibly TRBD2 for D (6 bases). Germline V CDR1 and CDR2: SGHTA, FQGNSA. V lost 7 bases and J 3 bases, leaving 13 bases between the germline ends. The CDR3 totals 14 residues. Here the CDR3 DNA reads TGTGCCAGCAATCCCGGGACTTTCTACAATGAGCAGTTCTTC. Translation: CASNPGTFYNEQFF.

This chain joins TRBV7-9 and TRBJ2-7; TRBD1 agrees at 9 bases. Trimming took 4 bases from V and 7 from J; bases not matched to a gene: 8. The V gene's germline CDR1 is SEHNR and CDR2 FQNEAQ (reference sequence). The CDR3 length is 14 residues. The CDR3 is CASSSLGQGREQYF. DNA for the CDR3: TGTGCCAGCAGCTCCCTGGGACAGGGAAGAGAGCAGTACTTC.

The V call is TRBV3-1 (or the pseudogene TRBV3-2), the J call TRBJ2-7; 7 nucleotides line up with TRBD1. Germline V gene sequence: CDR1 LGHDT, CDR2 YNNKEL (reference sequence). Trimming removed 3 bases from V and 7 bases from J; junction bases left unmatched: 3. The CDR3 is 12 residues long. CDR3 amino acids: CASSQTGKEQYF. The DNA for the CDR3 is TGTGCCAGCAGCCAGACAGGGAAAGAGCAGTACTTC.

The sample holds one count of this clone. The chain has TRBV19 and TRBJ2-1, with 8 bases fitting TRBD2. With V trimmed by 7 bases and J by 4 bases, 12 bases remained unmatched. The CDR3 totals 16 residues. Germline V gene lookup returns CDR1 LNHDA and CDR2 SQIVND (reference sequence). The CDR3 sequence is CASNSGGRGWYNEQFF. In nucleotides, the CDR3 is TGTGCCAGTAACTCGGGGGGGAGGGGCTGGTACAATGAGCAGTTCTTC.

The chain uses TRBV27 and TRBJ2-2; tentative D call: TRBD2 (6 bases). V lost 6 bases and J 0 bases, leaving 20 bases between the germline ends. CDR3 length: 18 residues. From germline, CDR1 is MNHEY and CDR2 SMNVEV (reference sequence). The CDR3 sequence: CASSRGASFIANTGELFF. The CDR3 nucleotides are TGTGCCAGCAGCCGCGGGGCCTCATTCATCGCGAACACCGGGGAGCTGTTTTTT.

V usage is TRBV23-1 and J usage is TRBJ2-7; the D is unclear. TRBV23-1 is classed as an ORF, of uncertain function. V shed 0 bases and J shed 3 bases, with 6 bases lying between them. This CDR3 region has 13 residues. In DNA form, the CDR3 reads TGCGCCAGCAGTCAATCTTTCAACTACGAGCAGTACTTC. This codes for CASSQSFNYEQYF.

This chain connects TRBV5-1 to TRBJ1-2, with a weak D call TRBD1 (5 bases). V lost 2 bases and J 8 bases, leaving 10 bases between the germline ends. The CDR3 contains 12 residues. Germline loops: CDR1 SGHRS, CDR2 YFSETQ. CDR3 protein: CASSFGGGGYTF. Written as DNA, the CDR3 is TGCGCCAGCAGCTTTGGGGGAGGCGGCTACACCTTC.

The CDR3 sequence: CSARELGEQYF. CDR3 nucleotides: TGCAGTGCTAGGGAGTTGGGCGAGCAGTACTTC. The V and J genes are TRBV20-1 and TRBJ2-7; D gene ambiguous. CDR3 length equals 11 residues. The V gene's germline CDR1 is DFQATT and CDR2 SNEGSKA (reference sequence). Trimming pared 3 bases from V and 6 bases from J, leaving 9 bases between.

The chain employs TRBV19 and TRBJ2-6; 7 bases align to TRBD2. J lost 11 bases, V lost 5 bases, and 6 bases had no gene match. Germline V lookup: CDR1 LNHDA, CDR2 SQIVND (reference sequence). There are 13 residues in the CDR3. The CDR3 nucleotides read TGTGCCAGTAGTGCCACCCGGGGGGACGTCCTGACTTTC. Amino acids: CASSATRGDVLTF.

The genes are TRBV7-9 and TRBJ2-1; 9 bases match TRBD1. V dropped 4 bases and J dropped 5; count of bases not matched to a gene: 9. Germline-derived CDR1 and CDR2 are SEHNR and FQNEAQ (reference sequence). The CDR3 is 16 amino acids. CDR3 residues: CASSSRTGAENNEQFF. The CDR3 nucleotides read TGTGCCAGCAGCTCCCGGACAGGGGCTGAAAACAATGAGCAGTTCTTC.

The chain is built from TRBV4-1 and TRBJ2-2; possible D gene TRBD2, 6 bases. CDR3 length: 15 amino acids. The V gene lost 3 bases and the J gene lost 0 bases, with 8 bases spanning the gap. Germline V gene sequence: CDR1 MGHRA, CDR2 YSYEKL. The CDR3 region is CASSQGLTNTGELFF. CDR3 nucleotides: TGCGCCAGCAGCCAGGGACTTACGAACACCGGGGAGCTGTTTTTT.

The chain joins TRBV4-1 to TRBJ2-3; D is possibly TRBD2 (6 bases). With 0 bases removed from V and 9 bases from J, the gap between germline ends came to 10 bases. The CDR3 spans 13 residues. The germline gives CDR1 MGHRA, CDR2 YSYEKL. The CDR3 protein is CASSQDSRETQYF. For the CDR3, the DNA is TGCGCCAGCAGCCAAGACAGCCGGGAGACGCAGTATTTT.

The chain uses TRBV11-3 and TRBJ2-7, with 7 bases fitting TRBD2. J gave up 2 bases and V 1 base, and 2 bases lay outside the gene matches. The CDR3 contains 14 residues. The germline V gene has CDR1 SGHNT and CDR2 YENEEA. The CDR3: CASSLAGGTYEQYF. CDR3 bases: TGTGCCAGCAGCTTAGCGGGAGGCACCTACGAGCAGTACTTC.

This clone was observed a few times. The V call is TRBV5-1, the J call TRBJ2-1; a weak D match, TRBD1 (6 bases). V was pared by 4 bases and J by 5 bases, with 19 bases between. This CDR3 region has 16 residues. In germline, CDR1 is SGHRS, CDR2 YFSETQ. The CDR3 DNA is TGCGCCAGCAGCATAGGACAGCTCCTTTCCGACAATGAGCAGTTCTTC. Translated, it gives CASSIGQLLSDNEQFF.

With regard to this clone: The junction departs from the called germline gene at one end, perhaps through a read error. Other DNA sequences in the sample encode the same CDR3. The chain links TRBV7-9 to TRBJ2-7, with 10 bases lining up with TRBD2. The CDR3 sequence is 13 residues long. Looked up from germline, CDR1 is SEHNR and CDR2 is FQNEAQ (reference sequence). CDR3 coding DNA: TGTGCCAGCAGTTTAGCGGGAGGAGGCGAGCAGTACTTC. It specifies CASSLAGGGEQYF. Using reference TRBV7-9 and TRBJ2-7 for the parts outside the CDR3, the full variable domain is DTGVSQNPRHKITKRGQNVTFRCDPISEHNRLYWYRQTLGQGPEFLTYFQNEAQLEKSRLLSDRFSAERPKGSFSTLEIQRTEQGDSAMYLCASSLAGGGEQYFGPGTRLTVT.

The chain couples TRBV27 to TRBJ1-1; maybe TRBD1 (5 bases). V lost 4 bases and J lost 1, with 19 bases in between. CDR1 is MNHEY, CDR2 SMNVEV, per germline (reference sequence). CDR3 length equals 17 residues. CDR3 amino acids: CASSSTVPWQANTEAFF. The CDR3 DNA sequence: TGTGCCAGCAGTTCGACAGTCCCCTGGCAGGCGAACACTGAAGCTTTCTTT.

V and J are TRBV28 and TRBJ2-5, with D perhaps matching TRBD2 (6 bases). Germline-derived CDR1 and CDR2 are MDHEN and SYDVKM. The V end was cut by 5 bases, the J end by 4 bases, with 17 bases between. The CDR3 runs to 15 residues. This CDR3 reads CASSLLAISGETQYF. The DNA for the CDR3 is TGTGCCAGCAGTCTCCTAGCGATATCTGGAGAGACCCAGTACTTC.

The chain employs TRBV30 and TRBJ1-1; tentatively, D is TRBD1 (5 bases). CDR1 is GTSNPN and CDR2 is SVGIG in the germline V gene (reference sequence). Trimming pared 1 base from V and 5 bases from J, leaving 11 bases between. This CDR3 is 13 amino acids long. CDR3 sequence: CAWSAQGGTEAFF. In DNA, the CDR3 is TGTGCCTGGAGTGCCCAGGGAGGAACTGAAGCTTTCTTT.

The chain links TRBV18 to TRBJ1-4, with a tentative D call TRBD1 (5 bases). Trimming removed 6 bases at V and 0 bases at J, with 14 bases between. The CDR3 length is 16 residues. From germline, CDR1 is KGHSH and CDR2 LQKENI. The CDR3 nucleotides read TGTGCCAGCTCTCAGACCGGGGACTCAACTAATGAAAAACTGTTTTTT. Its protein product is CASSQTGDSTNEKLFF. The full variable domain, in which reference TRBV18 and TRBJ1-4 provide the parts outside the CDR3, is NAGVMQNPRHLVRRRGQEARLRCSPMKGHSHVYWYRQLPEEGLKFMVYLQKENIIDESGMPKERFSAEFPKEGPSILRIQQVVRGDSAAYFCASSQTGDSTNEKLFFGSGTQLSVL.

V and J are TRBV19 and TRBJ2-1; 8 bases are a match to TRBD2. Germline V lookup: CDR1 LNHDA, CDR2 SQIVND (reference sequence). CDR3 length equals 14 residues. J gave up 5 bases and V 6 bases, and 6 bases lay outside the gene matches. CDR3 region: CASRGGGRHNEQFF. The CDR3 DNA reads TGTGCCAGTAGAGGCGGGGGGCGACACAATGAGCAGTTCTTC.

This chain uses TRBV13 with TRBJ2-3, with TRBD2 matching 13 bases. The V segment lost 4 bases and the J segment 3 bases; nucleotides outside the gene matches: 16. Germline lookup yields CDR1 PRHDT and CDR2 FYEKMQ (reference sequence). This CDR3 is 20 amino acids long. The CDR3 region has the DNA TGTGCCAGCAGCTCCCCTTTACTAGCGGGAGGGCCTTTTTCGACAGATACGCAGTATTTT. Translated, it gives CASSSPLLAGGPFSTDTQYF. The full variable domain, rest sourced from reference TRBV13 and TRBJ2-3, is AAGVIQSPRHLIKEKRETATLKCYPIPRHDTVYWYQQGPGQDPQFLISFYEKMQSDKGSIPDRFSAQQFSDYHSELNMSSLELGDSALYFCASSSPLLAGGPFSTDTQYFGPGTRLTVL.

This clone was seen once. The V and J genes are TRBV9 and TRBJ2-7; 7 nucleotides agree with TRBD1. J was trimmed by 7 bases and V by 3 bases; bases with no gene match: 10. Germline V CDR1 and CDR2: SGDLS, YYNGEE. The CDR3 is 14 amino acids. The chain's CDR3 is CASSAGTAREEQYF. DNA of the CDR3: TGTGCCAGCAGCGCGGGGACAGCACGTGAGGAGCAGTACTTC.